This T cell receptor (beta chain) comes out of a study of T cells in narcolepsy. About the research overall: Enrolled donors included narcolepsy type 1 or type 2 patients and healthy controls.

Here immunoSEQ multiplex PCR was the method, and the copy in TCRdb shows in-frame clones only, minus some. The sample has 28,000 or so clones; roughly 80% are singletons. Trimming pared 4 bases from V and 4 bases from J, leaving 16 bases between. This CDR3 comprises 15 residues. CDR1 is SGDLS, CDR2 YYNGEE, per germline. Sequenced input: CD45RA- memory CD4+ T cells from PBMCs. This receptor was identified in a human donor with narcolepsy. The V gene is TRBV9, the J gene TRBJ2-3, with D perhaps matching TRBD2 (7 bases). The CDR3: CASSPRGEGADTQYF. The CDR3 DNA reads as TGTGCCAGCAGCCCCCGGGGGGAGGGGGCAGATACGCAGTATTTT.